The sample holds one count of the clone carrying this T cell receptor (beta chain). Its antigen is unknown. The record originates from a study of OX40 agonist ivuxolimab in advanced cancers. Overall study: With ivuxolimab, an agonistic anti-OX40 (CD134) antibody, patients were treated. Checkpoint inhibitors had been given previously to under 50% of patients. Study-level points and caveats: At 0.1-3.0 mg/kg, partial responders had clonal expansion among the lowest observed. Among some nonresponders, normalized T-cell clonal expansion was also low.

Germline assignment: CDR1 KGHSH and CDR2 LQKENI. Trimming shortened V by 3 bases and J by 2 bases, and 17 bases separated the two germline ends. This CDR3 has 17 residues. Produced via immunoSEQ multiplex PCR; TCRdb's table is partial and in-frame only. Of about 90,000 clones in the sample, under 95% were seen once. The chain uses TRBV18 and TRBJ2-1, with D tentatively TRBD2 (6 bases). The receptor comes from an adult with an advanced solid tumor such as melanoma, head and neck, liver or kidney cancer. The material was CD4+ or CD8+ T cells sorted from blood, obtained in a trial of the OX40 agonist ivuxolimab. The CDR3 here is CASSPSKTAGTYNEQFF. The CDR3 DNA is TGTGCCAGCTCACCCAGTAAGACGGCGGGAACCTACAATGAGCAGTTCTTC.